This entry lists 14 T cell receptor beta chains sequenced from one sample in a study of early T cells in non-severe SARS-CoV-2 infection. From the 5' RACE reads, TCRdb called clonotypes with MiXCR, one entry per CDR3 protein. Seen here are 56,000 or so distinct CDR3 sequences, more than 9% observed once, and the top ten hold around 6.3%. The source material was whole blood. The receptors were sampled from an adult who was a healthcare worker with PCR-confirmed SARS-CoV-2 infection or an uninfected control (not recorded which).

This clonotype was seen at least ten times. The J gene is TRBJ2-1, the V gene TRBV29-1; 13 bases match TRBD2. Trimming removed 4 bases from V and 7 bases from J; junction bases left unmatched: 7. This CDR3 comprises 15 residues. In germline, CDR1 is SQVTM, CDR2 ANQGSEA. CDR3 protein: CSVGGLAGVGNEQFF. The CDR3 DNA sequence: TGCAGCGTTGGCGGACTAGCGGGAGTTGGTAATGAGCAGTTCTTC.

The CDR3 coding sequence is TGTGCCAGCACCAAGACAGGGCCGGTCAATCAGCCCCAGCATTTT. Translated, it gives CASTKTGPVNQPQHF. The rearrangement links TRBV6-2 or TRBV6-3 to TRBJ1-5; 7 nucleotides match TRBD1. The CDR3 runs 15 residues. CDR1 is MNHEY, CDR2 SVGEGT, per germline. V lost 7 bases and J lost 3; bases outside the gene matches: 9.

The chain joins TRBV29-1 to TRBJ2-7; maybe TRBD2 (5 bases). CDR1 is SQVTM, CDR2 ANQGSEA, per germline. V was clipped by 6 bases and J by 2 bases, with 14 bases between them. The length of the CDR3 is 13 residues. CDR3: CSVRTLLTYEQYF. The CDR3 DNA reads TGCAGCGTGAGGACTTTGCTTACCTACGAGCAGTACTTC.

Only a few counts were recorded for this clonotype. The chain combines TRBV11-2 with TRBJ1-3; D remains ambiguous. The CDR3 contains 13 residues. The germline V and J ends were trimmed by 3 bases and 4 bases, with 7 bases remaining between them. Germline CDR1 SGHAT, CDR2 FQNNGV. Written as DNA, the CDR3 is TGTGCCAGCAGCTTCTGGGGAGGAAACACCATATATTTT. This codes for CASSFWGGNTIYF.

The V gene is TRBV29-1, the J gene TRBJ2-3; D ambiguous. This CDR3 comprises 14 residues. V was shortened by 5 bases and J by 4 bases, with 16 bases between the two germline ends. CDR1 is SQVTM, CDR2 ANQGSEA, per germline. CDR3 loop: CSVILSVGADTQYF. Here the CDR3 DNA reads TGCAGCGTTATTCTTTCTGTAGGCGCAGATACGCAGTATTTT.

This clonotype was seen at least ten times. V usage is TRBV7-6 and J usage is TRBJ2-7; 8 bases are shared with TRBD1. V shed 7 bases and J 6 bases; nucleotides not matched to a gene: 14. The CDR3 spans 15 residues. Germline V CDR1 and CDR2: SGHVS, FNYEAQ. The CDR3: CASTSRRDRSGEQYF. The DNA for the CDR3 is TGTGCCAGCACCTCCCGGCGGGACAGGAGTGGCGAGCAGTACTTC.

This clonotype showed up many times. The genes are TRBV5-8 and TRBJ2-7, with D perhaps matching TRBD1 or TRBD2 (5 bases each). Between the trimmed V and J ends, which lost 4 bases and 0 bases, there was a span of 20 bases. From germline, CDR1 is SGHTS and CDR2 YDEGEE. This CDR3 is 17 amino acids long. CDR3 amino acids: CASSPRYSWGSSYEQYF. The CDR3 DNA reads as TGTGCCAGCAGCCCCCGGTATTCTTGGGGGAGCTCCTACGAGCAGTACTTC.

The chain recombines TRBV13 with TRBJ2-3; 12 bases agree with TRBD2. The CDR3 is made up of 17 amino acids. The ends lost 4 bases at V and 1 base at J; junction bases unmatched: 6. From germline, CDR1 is PRHDT and CDR2 FYEKMQ (reference sequence). The CDR3 region is CASSWGRLAGGTDTQYF. In nucleotides, the CDR3 is TGTGCCAGCAGCTGGGGCCGACTAGCGGGAGGCACAGATACGCAGTATTTT.

Ten or more counts support this clonotype. This sequence joins TRBV18 and TRBJ1-1, with 9 positions matching TRBD1. From germline, CDR1 is KGHSH and CDR2 LQKENI. The CDR3 runs 14 residues. V lost 5 bases to trimming and J lost 7 bases; unmatched junction nucleotides: 8. The CDR3 DNA reads TGTGCCAGCTCAAAGGACAGGGGAGGGATTGAAGCTTTCTTT. Translation: CASSKDRGGIEAFF.

This clonotype has more than one count but fewer than ten. It may be a read error: a sequence one base away is much more abundant. The rearrangement uses TRBV18 and TRBJ2-1; D might be TRBD1 or TRBD2, each matching 5 bases. V was clipped by 6 bases and J by 6 bases, with 15 bases between them. Germline lookup yields CDR1 KGHSH and CDR2 LQKENI. This CDR3 has 14 residues. For the CDR3, the DNA is TGTGCCAGCTCTAGGGACCGGCTGAGCAATGAGCAGTTCTTC. Residues: CASSRDRLSNEQFF.

The rearrangement uses TRBV7-2 and TRBJ2-7; no clear D. Germline lookup yields CDR1 SGHTA and CDR2 FQGNSA. Trimming pared 5 bases from V and 0 bases from J, leaving 5 bases between. There are 12 residues in the CDR3. DNA for the CDR3: TGTGCCAGCAGCCCCCCCTCCTACGAGCAGTACTTC. It codes for CASSPPSYEQYF. Combining the CDR3 with reference TRBV7-2 and TRBJ2-7 gives the whole variable domain GAGVSQSPSNKVTEKGKDVELRCDPISGHTALYWYRQSLGQGLEFLIYFQGNSAPDKSGLPSDRFSAERTGGSVSTLTIQRTQQEDSAVYLCASSPPSYEQYFGPGTRLTVT.

This clonotype has ten or more counts. V usage is TRBV7-9 and J usage is TRBJ2-5; the D gene is possibly TRBD1 (6 bases). The CDR3 sequence is 15 residues long. Trimming cost V 1 base and J 2 bases, with 11 bases left between them. The germline V gene has CDR1 SEHNR and CDR2 FQNEAQ (reference sequence). CDR3 in amino acids: CASSLGDRFQETQYF. The CDR3 nucleotides read TGTGCCAGCAGCTTAGGAGACAGGTTTCAAGAGACCCAGTACTTC.

On this clonotype: A much larger clone lies one base from this, so it may be a read error. The chain uses TRBV20-1 and TRBJ2-1, with unresolved D. Deletions cut 2 bases from V and 8 bases from J, with 19 bases between. The CDR3 length is 15 residues. The germline gives CDR1 DFQATT, CDR2 SNEGSKA (reference sequence). The CDR3 reads CSARLVGFLLYEQFF. DNA for the CDR3: TGCAGTGCTAGACTAGTGGGGTTCCTACTCTATGAGCAGTTCTTC.

The chain is built from TRBV27 and TRBJ1-2; D possibly corresponds to TRBD1 (6 bases). The CDR3 has 13 residues. Trimming left V 6 bases short and J 9 bases short, with 17 bases between. Germline CDR1 and CDR2: MNHEY and SMNVEV (reference sequence). CDR3 in DNA: TGTGCCAGCAGGCCTACTCAGGGGCCAAGCTACACCTTC. Its translation is CASRPTQGPSYTF.